The source of this T cell receptor (beta chain) is a study of CD8 T cells in ankylosing spondylitis. Findings of the study overall: A CD8+ phenotype characterized the disease-linked clones, which were relatively rare in peripheral blood. A TCR beta motif of about 8 highly homologous variants seemed to mark ankylosing spondylitis blood. Clones linked to disease were reported to show significant enrichment in matched ankylosing spondylitis synovial fluid.

This clonotype was seen at least ten times. The antigen is unknown. Quantitative barcoded 5'-RACE was used to prepare TCR beta libraries. TCRdb analysed the 5' RACE reads with MiXCR anew, one entry per CDR3 protein. The table shows about 240,000 distinct CDR3 sequences, with around 7.8% occurring only once. The length of the CDR3 is 14 residues. The V segment lost 3 bases and the J segment 4 bases; nucleotides outside the gene matches: 6. Germline CDR1 is DFQATT and CDR2 is SNEGSKA (reference sequence). Input material: blood, either unsorted or a sorted T cell fraction (not recorded which). The chain employs TRBV20-1 and TRBJ1-5, with TRBD1 identical over 7 bases. The source is a male donor with ankylosing spondylitis or in good health (not recorded which). The CDR3 reads CSARTGQDNQPQHF. CDR3 DNA: TGCAGTGCTAGGACCGGACAGGATAATCAGCCCCAGCATTTT.